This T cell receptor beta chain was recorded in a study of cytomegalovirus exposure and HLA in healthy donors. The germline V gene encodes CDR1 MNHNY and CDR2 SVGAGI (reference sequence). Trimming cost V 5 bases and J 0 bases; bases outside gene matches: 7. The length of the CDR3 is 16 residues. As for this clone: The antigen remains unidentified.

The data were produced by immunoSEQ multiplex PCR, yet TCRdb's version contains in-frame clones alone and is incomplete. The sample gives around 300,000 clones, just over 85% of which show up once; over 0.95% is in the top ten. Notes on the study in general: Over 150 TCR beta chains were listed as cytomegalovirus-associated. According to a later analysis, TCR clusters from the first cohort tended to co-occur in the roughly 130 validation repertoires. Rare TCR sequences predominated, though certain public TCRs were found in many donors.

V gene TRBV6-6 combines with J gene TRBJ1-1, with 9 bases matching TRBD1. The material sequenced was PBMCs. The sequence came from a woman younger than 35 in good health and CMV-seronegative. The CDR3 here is CASSLGTGSMNTEAFF. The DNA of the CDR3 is TGTGCCAGCAGTCTCGGGACAGGGAGTATGAACACTGAAGCTTTCTTT.